This TCR beta chain was documented in a study of siplizumab effects on memory and regulatory T cells. General study findings and limits: Unstimulated subsets accounted for the mapping of only a minor share of the clones that were alloreactive.

About 100,000 TCR templates underwent assay in every sample. Sequencing was performed with immunoSEQ multiplex PCR; in TCRdb, only in-frame clones are kept and a portion is missing. The table has about 100,000 clones, about 91% seen once; the top ten hold 2.6%. The CDR3 consists of 14 residues. Looked up from germline, CDR1 is SGHRS and CDR2 is YFSETQ. V was shortened by 4 bases and J by 3 bases, with 12 bases between the two germline ends. A remark on this clone: No antigen is known for it.

The specimen was CD4+ T cells sorted from blood. V usage is TRBV5-1 and J usage is TRBJ2-3, with D tentatively TRBD1 (5 bases). This clonotype was obtained from a human donor in good health. Some clones in this sample may be carry-over from other donors' samples. The CDR3 nucleotides read TGCGCCAGCAGCCTCGGACATACAACAGATACGCAGTATTTT. Residues: CASSLGHTTDTQYF.